Listed below are T cell receptor beta chains from one sample, sequenced in a study of T cell repertoires in cytomegalovirus infection. TCRdb re-analysed the reads in MiXCR, keeping a single row per CDR3 protein. The table shows around 630,000 distinct CDR3 sequences, with approximately 25% occurring only once. Specimen: CD8+ T cells from PBMCs. The source of these receptors is a human donor in good health (CMV status not recorded). Some clones in this sample may be carry-over from other donors' samples. Both conserved end residues are part of each CDR3. D genes are given only for firm matches. Some rows mark clone size as missing; the rest say once, few, many or name a class of expanded clone.

TGTGCCAGCAGCGATGGACTAGCGGGGGCCCTACCTGAGGGTGAGCAGTTCTTC CASSDGLAGALPEGEQFF few TRBJ2-1 TRBD2 18 TRBV6-2/TRBV6-3
TGTGCCAGCAGCTTCGTCGGGTCAGACAATGAGCAGTTCTTC CASSFVGSDNEQFF NA TRBJ2-1 NA 14 TRBV6-2/TRBV6-3
TGCAGTGCTAGAGACCCCGGGACTCGCACAGATACGCAGTATTTT CSARDPGTRTDTQYF NA TRBJ2-3 NA 15 TRBV20-1
TGTGCCAGCAGCGGGGATCATTTGGGTTACAATGAGCAGTTCTTC CASSGDHLGYNEQFF once TRBJ2-1 NA 15 TRBV9
TGTGCCAGCAGCGTCGGGACAGCCGGAAAGACCCAGTACTTC CASSVGTAGKTQYF few TRBJ2-5 TRBD1 14 TRBV11-2
TGCGCCAGCAGCGGGGGACAGCAGTACCAAGAGACCCAGTACTTC CASSGGQQYQETQYF few TRBJ2-5 TRBD1 15 TRBV5-1
TGTGCCAGTTGTTGTAGCAGGGAACCAAATGGCTACACCTTC CASCCSREPNGYTF many TRBJ1-2 NA 14 TRBV7-6
TGTGCCAGCAACCCTCTAGGGTACAGGGCCAATGAGCAGTTCTTC CASNPLGYRANEQFF NA TRBJ2-1 NA 15 TRBV6-2/TRBV6-3
TGTGCCAGCAGCTCGGGCCATCGGGAAGCGAACACCGGGGAGCTGTTTTTT CASSSGHREANTGELFF many TRBJ2-2 NA 17 TRBV7-2
TGTGCCAACGACCCAGGAGAGAACACTGAAGCTTTCTTT CANDPGENTEAFF many TRBJ1-1 NA 13 TRBV7-2
TGCAGCGTTTGGGGTCATGAACCATTGAACTATGGCTACACCTTC CSVWGHEPLNYGYTF few TRBJ1-2 NA 15 TRBV29-1
TGTGCCAGCAGCTTATCCGCTTCTAAAAACATTCAGTACTTC CASSLSASKNIQYF few TRBJ2-4 NA 14 TRBV7-9
TGTGCCAGTAGGACTAGTTCCTTCGGTGAGCAGTTCTTC CASRTSSFGEQFF many TRBJ2-1 NA 13 TRBV19
TGTGCCAGCAGCGGCCAGGGCGGCACTGAAGCTTTCTTT CASSGQGGTEAFF many TRBJ1-1 NA 13 TRBV7-8
TGTGCCAGCAGCTTGGGACAGGTCAACACTGAAGCTTTCTTT CASSLGQVNTEAFF many TRBJ1-1 TRBD1 14 TRBV7-6
TGTGCCAGCAGTTTTTACCTGGGACAGGGGGGGGTGAACACTGAAGCTTTCTTT CASSFYLGQGGVNTEAFF NA TRBJ1-1 TRBD1 18 TRBV12-3/TRBV12-4
TGTGCCAGCAGCCATTCCGGGATTAGCACAGATACGCAGTATTTT CASSHSGISTDTQYF few TRBJ2-3 NA 15 TRBV14
TGTGCCAGCAGTGACAGTTTATCTGGGGCCAACGTCCTGACTTTC CASSDSLSGANVLTF few TRBJ2-6 NA 15 TRBV2
TGTGCCAGCAGCTTACTATCGGGCAATGAGCAGTTCTTC CASSLLSGNEQFF few TRBJ2-1 NA 13 TRBV7-9
TGCAGCGTTGTCAATGAGGGACACTACGAGCAGTACTTC CSVVNEGHYEQYF NA TRBJ2-7 NA 13 TRBV29-1
TGCGCCAGCAGCCAGGGCACTGGAAACACCATATATTTT CASSQGTGNTIYF many TRBJ1-3 NA 13 TRBV4-1
TGCGCCAGCAGCCCGGCTACCGTGACTGAAGCTTTCTTT CASSPATVTEAFF many TRBJ1-1 NA 13 TRBV4-1
TGTGCCAGCAGCTTGGGGACGACAGGGGGCCTGAACACTGAAGCTTTCTTT CASSLGTTGGLNTEAFF NA TRBJ1-1 TRBD1 17 TRBV7-2
TGTGCCAGCAGTCCCTCGGGGGTCTACAATGAGCAGTTCTTC CASSPSGVYNEQFF NA TRBJ2-1 NA 14 TRBV6-2/TRBV6-3
TGTGCCAGCAGTTTTCAGTTTAACTATGGCTACACCTTC CASSFQFNYGYTF NA TRBJ1-2 NA 13 TRBV28
TGTGCCAGCCATGGACAGTCCTTAACTAATGAAAAACTGTTTTTT CASHGQSLTNEKLFF few TRBJ1-4 NA 15 TRBV28
TGTGCCATCAGTGGCCCGGAGACTCCGCCGCAGTATTTT CAISGPETPPQYF NA TRBJ2-3 NA 13 TRBV10-3
TGTGCCAGTCGCGACAGGGCCCCTGGGGATAGCACAGATACGCAGTATTTT CASRDRAPGDSTDTQYF many TRBJ2-3 TRBD1 17 TRBV10-3
TGTGCCACCAGCAGAGATTTGGGACAGGGGGCGAAAGAGACCCAGTACTTC CATSRDLGQGAKETQYF NA TRBJ2-5 TRBD1 17 TRBV15
TGTGCCAGCAGCCAAACGACCAGGGGTTCAGAGACCCAGTACTTC CASSQTTRGSETQYF many TRBJ2-5 NA 15 TRBV14
TGTGCCAGCACCCACCCTTGGGTAGCGGGGTACAATGAGCAGTTCTTC CASTHPWVAGYNEQFF few TRBJ2-1 TRBD2 16 TRBV6-2/TRBV6-3
TGTGCTAGCAGCGACCGACTAGCGGGGGTTAATGAGCAGTTCTTC CASSDRLAGVNEQFF few TRBJ2-1 TRBD2 15 TRBV7-6
TGCAGTGCTAGAGGCGGCGTGAGTCAGCCCCAGCATTTT CSARGGVSQPQHF few TRBJ1-5 NA 13 TRBV20-1
TGTGCCAGCAGCTCCATCACAGATACGCAGTATTTT CASSSITDTQYF many TRBJ2-3 NA 12 TRBV7-6
TGTGCCAGCAGCTTATGGCGGGGGGGGGTTAATGAAAAACTGTTTTTT CASSLWRGGVNEKLFF NA TRBJ1-4 NA 16 TRBV11-2
TGTGCCATCAGTGAGTCAGTAGCGGGGGAATACAATGAGCAGTTCTTC CAISESVAGEYNEQFF NA TRBJ2-1 TRBD2 16 TRBV10-3
TGTGCCAGCAGCTCTCCGGGACAGGGGCCCGGGGAGCTGTTTTTT CASSSPGQGPGELFF many TRBJ2-2 TRBD1 15 TRBV7-9
TGTGCCAGCAGCGTCCCGGGACTTCAAGAGACCCAGTACTTC CASSVPGLQETQYF many TRBJ2-5 NA 14 TRBV7-9
TGTGCCAGCAGCTTGGAACCGGGACAGTACACCGGGGAGCTGTTTTTT CASSLEPGQYTGELFF NA TRBJ2-2 TRBD1 16 TRBV5-4
TGTGCCAGCAGCGGCGGACAGGGGGTCGAGGAGCAGTACTTC CASSGGQGVEEQYF NA TRBJ2-7 TRBD1 14 TRBV9
TGCGCCAGCAGCCAAGGCGGCGGCTACACCTTC CASSQGGGYTF many TRBJ1-2 NA 11 TRBV4-1
TGTGCCACCAGCGATAGGAGGGCCAATGAGCAGTTCTTC CATSDRRANEQFF NA TRBJ2-1 NA 13 TRBV15
TGTGCCAGCAGCTTAGTATTCTGGGGCTCTAATTCACCCCTCCACTTT CASSLVFWGSNSPLHF many TRBJ1-6 NA 16 TRBV7-8
TGTGCCAGCAGCGTGGACAGAAGTACTAACTATGGCTACACCTTC CASSVDRSTNYGYTF NA TRBJ1-2 NA 15 TRBV5-5
TGTGCCAGCAGTACCGAATCCGGGACACTTGCCTACGAGCAGTACTTC CASSTESGTLAYEQYF NA TRBJ2-7 NA 16 TRBV6-2/TRBV6-3
TGTGCCAGCAGTGGGCAGGTATCGGATACGCAGTATTTT CASSGQVSDTQYF NA TRBJ2-3 NA 13 TRBV2
TGTGCCAGCAGTTACTCGTCGTATGTCGGGGGGGGCATAACCGGGGAGCTGTTTTTT CASSYSSYVGGGITGELFF few TRBJ2-2 TRBD2 19 TRBV6-6
TGTGCCAGCAGCGCCGTCGACAGGACCCTCTTTGGTGCCAACGTCCTGACTTTC CASSAVDRTLFGANVLTF NA TRBJ2-6 NA 18 TRBV9
TGCAGTGCCACAGAGGTGGGAACCCGTACCTACAATGAGCAGTTCTTC CSATEVGTRTYNEQFF few TRBJ2-1 NA 16 TRBV20-1
TGTGCCAGCAGTTCCCGGGACAGGGTGGTAGCTGGGGCCAACGTCCTGACTTTC CASSSRDRVVAGANVLTF many TRBJ2-6 TRBD1 18 TRBV6-1
TGTGCCAGTAGTATCCCTTGGGACCACAATTCACCCCTCCACTTT CASSIPWDHNSPLHF NA TRBJ1-6 NA 15 TRBV28
TGTGCCAGCAGCTTAGAGGACAGGGGGGCGAACACTGAAGCTTTCTTT CASSLEDRGANTEAFF many TRBJ1-1 TRBD1 16 TRBV7-2
TGTGCCAGTAGTCAGCAGGGTAGTCCCTACAATGAGCAGTTCTTC CASSQQGSPYNEQFF NA TRBJ2-1 NA 15 TRBV19
TGTGCCAGCAGCTCCCCGGGACAGGGCGGCAATCAGCCCCAGCATTTT CASSSPGQGGNQPQHF NA TRBJ1-5 TRBD1 16 TRBV7-9
TGTGCCAGCAGCCCCATGCCGGCGGGGGACACTGAAGCTTTCTTT CASSPMPAGDTEAFF many TRBJ1-1 NA 15 TRBV7-9
TGTGCCAGCAGCTCGGTACCAGAGACCCAGTACTTC CASSSVPETQYF many TRBJ2-5 NA 12 TRBV7-9
TGTGCCAGTAGTATAGTAGGTGACCATCAGCCCCAGCATTTT CASSIVGDHQPQHF few TRBJ1-5 NA 14 TRBV19
TGTGCCAGCAGTTACGGGACAGCTGCGAACACCGGGGAGCTGTTTTTT CASSYGTAANTGELFF few TRBJ2-2 TRBD1 16 TRBV6-5
TGTGCCAGCAGCTTCTGGACAGGGGACTATGGCTACACCTTC CASSFWTGDYGYTF few TRBJ1-2 TRBD1 14 TRBV6-5